This TCR beta chain was obtained from a study of glioma-infiltrating T cells. Study-wide results and limits: Tissue and blood shared very few CDR3 sequences. Non-neoplastic patients had below-expected tissue-blood divergence, while all gliomas exceeded expectation.

V was shortened by 5 bases and J by 1 base, with 12 bases between the two germline ends. Germline lookup yields CDR1 SEHNR and CDR2 FQNEAQ (reference sequence). The CDR3 covers 15 residues. This clonotype was counted between two and nine times. Its cognate antigen is unknown. Using RNA template, CDR3s of TCR alpha and beta were amplified with iRepertoire arm-PCR. One-step reverse transcription and amplification started from approximately 100-400 ng of tissue mRNA or PBMC total RNA. TCRdb redid the calling of the multiplex PCR reads with MiXCR, one entry per CDR3 protein. The table has under 150,000 distinct CDR3 sequences, approximately 24% seen once.

The genes are TRBV7-9 and TRBJ1-5; D is uncertain. Sequenced sample: glioma tissue, nonneoplastic brain tissue, or PBMCs (not recorded which). This receptor was taken from a human donor with low-grade glioma or glioblastoma, undergoing nonglioma brain surgery, or in good health (not recorded which). This CDR3 is CASSLSRRSNQPQHF. The CDR3 coding sequence is TGTGCCAGCAGCCTCAGCCGTCGGAGCAATCAGCCCCAGCATTTT.